This T cell receptor beta chain was identified during a study of beta chain features in type 1 diabetes. General study findings and limits: VDJ junctions sequenced from type 1 diabetes patients showed fewer insertions and more deletions.

Every bit of the isolated RNA underwent reverse transcription, so sequencing read expressed TCRB transcripts. Sequencing of naive, central memory and regulatory T cell samples gave an average of roughly 3.5 million reads. Data came from immunoSEQ multiplex PCR; TCRdb stores just in-frame clones and leaves some out. In the table there are 900,000 or so clones, roughly 16% of which are singletons. Concerning this clone: What it recognizes is unknown.

Sequences were obtained from naive CD4+ T cells from blood. The receptor's source is a woman aged 18-29 years in good health.

The CDR3 loop reads CASSLQVGNQPQHF. CDR3 sequence (DNA): TGTGCCAGCAGCTTGCAGGTCGGCAATCAGCCCCAGCATTTT. The chain couples TRBV7-9 to TRBJ1-5; D remains ambiguous. CDR1 and CDR2 from the germline V gene are SEHNR and FQNEAQ (reference sequence). There are 14 residues in the CDR3. Trimming took off 3 bases at V and 2 bases at J, with 8 bases between the two ends.